A single TCR beta chain is shown here with its context. Its antigen is still unknown. The read gets to within 3 residues of the CDR3 end, and the germline J gene fills in the rest. TCRdb's copy holds only in-frame clones and misses some; the assay was immunoSEQ multiplex PCR. This listing includes 9,000 to 15,000 clones. The data belong to a study of T cells in women clearing cervical HPV infection. The wider study: Controls were women whose single incident HPV16 infection cleared within 12 months without precancer or cancer. Only a few women had HLA typing results available.

Study findings and constraints: Effector/memory and HPV-specific T cells were not isolated, and association timing is unknown.

V trimming: 6 bases; J trimming: 6 bases; junction bases outside the gene matches: 6. CDR1 and CDR2 from the germline V gene are SNHLY and FYNNEI. The CDR3 spans 14 residues. All donors had a single incident cervical HPV16 infection, not prevalent. The J gene is TRBJ1-5, the V gene TRBV2; 9 bases are a match to TRBD1. The sample consisted of blood buffy coat. The sequence was obtained from a woman aged 18 to 75 with a cervical HPV16 infection that either progressed to CIN3+ or cleared (not recorded which). CDR3 sequence: CASRDAQGAQPQHF. The CDR3 DNA, read in part, is TGTGCCAGCAGGGACGCACAGGGGGCTCAGCCC. The whole variable domain, remainder taken from reference TRBV2 and TRBJ1-5, is EPEVTQTPSHQVTQMGQEVILRCVPISNHLYFYWYRQILGQKVEFLVSFYNNEISEKSEIFDDQFSVERPDGSNFTLKIRSTKLEDSAMYFCASRDAQGAQPQHFGDGTRLSIL.